The clone carrying this T cell receptor beta chain was seen many times. Its antigen is not identified. This library used roughly 400 ng RNA and molecular barcoded adaptors spanning alpha/delta and beta/gamma chains. TCRdb re-derived calls from the reads in MiXCR, one entry per CDR3 protein. The sample yields roughly 56,000 distinct CDR3 sequences, around 21% seen once. The sample comes from a study of read filtering for tumor transcriptome and immune sequencing. Study-wide background: Among patients, approximately 17 were male and some 15 female, aged about 45 to 85 (mean around 66). By R-ISS, stages I, II and III held about 8, 15 and 7 patients. General study results and limits: Dropping single-read clonotypes raised IR-seq and RNA-seq shared-clonotype correlation.

The receptor's source is a donor aged 40 or over with multiple myeloma. The sequencing input was a population of CD138-negative cells sorted from bone marrow.

The CDR3 spells CASRAPVAGYEQYF. The CDR3 nucleotides read TGTGCCAGCAGGGCCCCCGTAGCGGGCTACGAGCAGTACTTC. The chain has TRBV11-2 and TRBJ2-7; 7 nucleotides align to TRBD2. The CDR3 is made up of 14 amino acids. The germline V gene has CDR1 SGHAT and CDR2 FQNNGV. V dropped 6 bases and J dropped 3; count of bases not matched to a gene: 8. The whole variable domain, remainder taken from reference TRBV11-2 and TRBJ2-7, is EAGVAQSPRYKIIEKRQSVAFWCNPISGHATLYWYQQILGQGPKLLIQFQNNGVVDDSQLPKDRFSAERLKGVDSTLKIQPAKLEDSAVYLCASRAPVAGYEQYFGPGTRLTVT.